These 7 T cell receptor beta chains share one sample of origin, sequenced in a study of blood T cells in healthy people across ages. A second about 7 to 11 cycle PCR used barcoded and J-beta primers. TCRdb itself ran the 5' RACE reads through MiXCR, one entry per CDR3 protein. Among hundreds of thousands of distinct CDR3 sequences listed, around 48% were seen once. Sequences were obtained from blood. The receptors shown here come from a man aged 30-40 years in good health.

The sample holds many counts of this clonotype. V is TRBV4-3 and J is TRBJ1-5; D perhaps matches TRBD1 (6 bases). V was clipped by 4 bases and J by 9 bases, with 19 bases between them. Germline loops: CDR1 LGHNA, CDR2 YSLEER. The length of the CDR3 is 15 residues. CDR3 in DNA: TGCGCCAGCAGCCCGGGCGGTCAGGGGACGACGCCCCAGCATTTT. Residues: CASSPGGQGTTPQHF.

The table lists this clonotype with a few counts. The V call is TRBV4-1, the J call TRBJ2-3; D is perhaps TRBD2 (6 bases). In germline, CDR1 is MGHRA, CDR2 YSYEKL. The CDR3 is 15 residues long. The germline V and J ends were trimmed by 8 bases and 3 bases, with 18 bases remaining between them. The CDR3, as DNA: TGCGCCAGCCAAAGCGGGCCGGGATCGACAGATACGCAGTATTTT. This translates into CASQSGPGSTDTQYF.

The gene calls are TRBV6-6 and TRBJ2-7, with D tentatively TRBD1 (5 bases). V was pared by 0 bases and J by 0 bases, with 12 bases between. The CDR3 is made up of 16 amino acids. Germline V CDR1 and CDR2: MNHNY, SVGAGI (reference sequence). The CDR3 loop reads CASSYSTVLPSYEQYF. For the CDR3, the DNA is TGTGCCAGCAGTTACTCGACAGTCCTACCCTCCTACGAGCAGTACTTC.

The chain joins TRBV7-9 to TRBJ1-6, with D possibly being TRBD1 (5 bases). The CDR3 is 14 residues long. Germline CDR1 and CDR2: SEHNR and FQNEAQ (reference sequence). Trimming took off 5 bases at V and 9 bases at J, with 14 bases between the two ends. This chain's CDR3 is CASSPGTSSSPLHF. Written as DNA, the CDR3 is TGTGCCAGCAGCCCCGGGACGAGTAGTTCACCCCTCCACTTT.

The chain employs TRBV7-2 and TRBJ2-1; the match to TRBD1 covers 7 bases. CDR3 size: 14 residues. J lost 7 bases, V lost 4 bases, and 7 bases had no gene match. Germline V gives CDR1 SGHTA, CDR2 FQGNSA. The CDR3 spells CASSYRQGRNEQFF. CDR3 bases: TGTGCCAGCAGCTACCGACAGGGTAGGAATGAGCAGTTCTTC. Complete variable domain (other parts from reference TRBV7-2 and TRBJ2-1): GAGVSQSPSNKVTEKGKDVELRCDPISGHTALYWYRQSLGQGLEFLIYFQGNSAPDKSGLPSDRFSAERTGGSVSTLTIQRTQQEDSAVYLCASSYRQGRNEQFFGPGTRLTVL.

This clonotype was recorded a few times. This chain links TRBV30 with TRBJ2-7, with TRBD2 as a possible D gene (5 bases). The CDR3 contains 13 residues. The V end lost 1 base, the J end lost 0 bases, and 7 bases lay between the germline ends. Per germline, CDR1 GTSNPN and CDR2 SVGIG (reference sequence). CDR3 nucleotides: TGTGCCTGGAGTGATGGGAGCTCCTACGAGCAGTACTTC. Amino acids: CAWSDGSSYEQYF.

This clonotype was found a few times. The chain combines TRBV29-1 with TRBJ1-1; D remains ambiguous. V was pared by 4 bases and J by 1 base, with 10 bases between. The CDR3 runs 13 residues. The germline gives CDR1 SQVTM, CDR2 ANQGSEA. The CDR3 bases are TGCAGCGTTGCTTCAACAAGGAACACTGAAGCTTTCTTT. Its protein product is CSVASTRNTEAFF.